A single sample is the source of the 19 T cell receptor beta chains below, sequenced in a study of cytomegalovirus exposure and HLA in healthy donors. The PCR employed 60 Vbeta primers together with 13 Jbeta primers. Libraries were prepared by immunoSEQ multiplex PCR; TCRdb keeps only in-frame clonotypes and omits some of them. This table has about 210,000 clones, 60% to 80% appearing once. The specimen sequenced was PBMCs. These receptor sequences come from a male donor in good health and CMV-seronegative.

The V call is TRBV7-3, the J call TRBJ2-1, with TRBD2 matching 10 bases. This CDR3 spans 15 amino acids. CDR1 and CDR2 from the germline V gene are SGHTA and FQGTGA. V was clipped by 5 bases and J by 3 bases; unmatched bases: 4. In DNA form, the CDR3 reads TGTGCCAGCAGCACTAGCGGGAACCTCTACAATGAGCAGTTCTTC. Its protein product is CASSTSGNLYNEQFF.

This clone was seen only a few times. This chain connects TRBV7-9 to TRBJ1-3; a weak D match, TRBD1 (5 bases). CDR3 length equals 16 residues. Germline values: CDR1 SEHNR, CDR2 FQNEAQ (reference sequence). Trimming stripped 0 bases from V and 0 bases from J, with 9 bases between. In DNA form, the CDR3 reads TGTGCCAGCAGCTTAGCGTGGGGCCGCTCTGGAAACACCATATATTTT. This encodes CASSLAWGRSGNTIYF.

The chain combines TRBV19 with TRBJ1-4, with 8 nucleotides matching TRBD1. The CDR3 runs to 15 residues. V lost 7 bases and J lost 3; bases outside the gene matches: 7. Germline V gene sequence: CDR1 LNHDA, CDR2 SQIVND (reference sequence). CDR3 loop: CASTALTGANEKLFF. For the CDR3, the DNA is TGTGCCAGTACCGCCCTGACAGGGGCTAATGAAAAACTGTTTTTT.

The chain couples TRBV19 to TRBJ1-6; TRBD1 might be the D (6 bases). The V gene lost 6 bases and the J gene lost 8 bases, with 14 bases spanning the gap. The CDR3 runs to 14 residues. Germline assignment: CDR1 LNHDA and CDR2 SQIVND (reference sequence). The CDR3: CASRTQGKDSPLHF. CDR3 coding DNA: TGTGCCAGTAGGACACAGGGTAAAGATTCACCCCTCCACTTT.

The table lists this clone with a count of one. The chain carries TRBV28 and TRBJ2-3; D is perhaps TRBD2 (6 bases). CDR3 length: 15 residues. Germline values: CDR1 MDHEN, CDR2 SYDVKM. The V end was cut by 2 bases, the J end by 0 bases, with 9 bases between. The CDR3: CASSLRGTSTDTQYF. In DNA form, the CDR3 reads TGTGCCAGCAGTTTACGAGGGACTAGCACAGATACGCAGTATTTT.

This clone has only a few counts. The J gene is TRBJ2-3, the V gene TRBV7-9; the D gene is possibly TRBD2 (6 bases). V was clipped by 1 base and J by 0 bases, with 8 bases between them. The CDR3 is 15 residues long. Per the germline V gene, CDR1 is SEHNR and CDR2 is FQNEAQ (reference sequence). Here the CDR3 reads CASSLGGTSTDTQYF. CDR3 bases: TGTGCCAGCAGCTTAGGTGGGACTAGCACAGATACGCAGTATTTT. The full variable domain, with the rest looked up from reference TRBV7-9 and TRBJ2-3, is DTGVSQNPRHKITKRGQNVTFRCDPISEHNRLYWYRQTLGQGPEFLTYFQNEAQLEKSRLLSDRFSAERPKGSFSTLEIQRTEQGDSAMYLCASSLGGTSTDTQYFGPGTRLTVL.

The V and J genes are TRBV2 and TRBJ2-2, with D unclear. V was clipped by 7 bases and J by 6 bases, with 12 bases between them. The CDR3 runs to 13 residues. Germline CDR1 SNHLY, CDR2 FYNNEI. CDR3 coding DNA: TGTGCCAGCATTTCTCTCGTGTCCGGGGAGCTGTTTTTT. Translated: CASISLVSGELFF.

The gene calls are TRBV7-6 and TRBJ2-5; a weak D match, TRBD2 (6 bases). From germline, CDR1 is SGHVS and CDR2 FNYEAQ. V was clipped by 5 bases and J by 5 bases, with 18 bases between them. The CDR3 is 15 residues long. The CDR3 DNA reads TGTGCCAGCAGCCGAGGAGGGCGTCGGGTGGAGACCCAGTACTTC. Its translation: CASSRGGRRVETQYF.

The chain couples TRBV25-1 to TRBJ1-4; D gene uncertain. The CDR3 has 16 residues. Germline CDR1 reads MGHDK; CDR2 reads SYGVNS. Trimming stripped 0 bases from V and 7 bases from J, with 15 bases between. In DNA, the CDR3 is TGTGCCAGCAGTGAATATGGCGGCGGAGAAGGTGAAAAACTGTTTTTT. Translation: CASSEYGGGEGEKLFF.

In its sample, this clone was seen once. This chain joins TRBV4-2 and TRBJ1-1; possible D gene TRBD1, 5 bases. V was cut by 4 bases and J by 3 bases, with 15 bases left in between. CDR3 length equals 15 residues. The germline V gene has CDR1 LGHNA and CDR2 YNFKEQ. The CDR3 here is CASSRQGGLDTEAFF. The DNA for the CDR3 is TGTGCCAGCAGCCGGCAGGGAGGGTTGGACACTGAAGCTTTCTTT.

The CDR3, as DNA: TGTGCCAGTCGACACCGACAGAACACCGGGGAGCTGTTTTTT. Encoded protein: CASRHRQNTGELFF. V usage is TRBV6-1 and J usage is TRBJ2-2; D gene unclear. Trimming took 9 bases from V and 1 from J, leaving 12 bases between them. Germline V CDR1 and CDR2: MNHNS, SASEGT. This CDR3 region has 14 residues.

CDR3 region: CASSFARGGRVVYEQYF. The DNA for the CDR3 is TGCGCCAGCAGCTTTGCGCGGGGGGGGCGCGTCGTCTACGAGCAGTACTTC. V and J are TRBV5-1 and TRBJ2-7; 9 nucleotides match TRBD2. Germline V gene sequence: CDR1 SGHRS, CDR2 YFSETQ. The CDR3 contains 17 residues. Trimming cost V 2 bases and J 3 bases; bases outside gene matches: 12.

V and J are TRBV18 and TRBJ2-4; 7 nucleotides line up with TRBD1. This CDR3 region has 15 residues. In germline, CDR1 is KGHSH, CDR2 LQKENI. V lost 3 bases to trimming and J lost 0 bases; unmatched junction nucleotides: 2. For the CDR3, the DNA is TGTGCCAGCTCACCGAACAGGGGAGCCAAAAACATTCAGTACTTC. This codes for CASSPNRGAKNIQYF.

This clone was counted a few times. The chain links TRBV30 to TRBJ2-7, with 10 bases fitting TRBD2. This CDR3 is 20 amino acids long. The germline gives CDR1 GTSNPN, CDR2 SVGIG (reference sequence). Germline trimming cut 0 bases from V and 0 bases from J; bases unmatched to any gene: 17. The CDR3 here is CAWSVRVGVSGGKSSYEQYF. The DNA of the CDR3 is TGTGCCTGGAGTGTACGTGTAGGGGTTAGCGGGGGGAAGAGCTCCTACGAGCAGTACTTC.

V usage is TRBV6-5 and J usage is TRBJ2-2, with TRBD2 as a possible D gene (6 bases). There are 14 residues in the CDR3. Deletions cut 5 bases from V and 2 bases from J, with 9 bases between. Germline V gene lookup returns CDR1 MNHEY and CDR2 SVGAGI. The CDR3 sequence: CASSHGGNTGELFF. CDR3 bases: TGTGCCAGCAGTCACGGGGGAAACACCGGGGAGCTGTTTTTT.

The DNA of the CDR3 is TGTGCCTGGAGACCACTAACAGGGGGCTCACCCCTCCACTTT. Its protein product is CAWRPLTGGSPLHF. This chain joins TRBV30 and TRBJ1-6; 9 positions agree with TRBD1. CDR1 is GTSNPN, CDR2 SVGIG, per germline (reference sequence). This CDR3 is 14 amino acids long. V trimming: 3 bases; J trimming: 10 bases; junction bases outside the gene matches: 7.

V is TRBV7-8 and J is TRBJ2-1, with D tentatively TRBD1 (6 bases). Trimming took off 4 bases at V and 0 bases at J, with 19 bases between the two ends. CDR3 length: 18 residues. CDR1 and CDR2 from the germline V gene are SGHVS and FQNEAQ. The CDR3 is CASSWGRQALSSYNEQFF. DNA for the CDR3: TGTGCCAGCAGCTGGGGGAGACAGGCCTTGAGCTCCTACAATGAGCAGTTCTTC.

The rearrangement links TRBV11-3 to TRBJ2-5; unclear D gene. Germline V gene sequence: CDR1 SGHNT, CDR2 YENEEA. V was trimmed by 2 bases and J by 1 base, leaving 8 bases between them. CDR3 length: 14 residues. The CDR3 bases are TGTGCCAGCAGCTTATCTAACAGCCAAGAGACCCAGTACTTC. The encoded protein is CASSLSNSQETQYF. Full variable domain (outside the CDR3, taken from reference TRBV11-3 and TRBJ2-5): EAGVVQSPRYKIIEKKQPVAFWCNPISGHNTLYWYLQNLGQGPELLIRYENEEAVDDSQLPKDRFSAERLKGVDSTLKIQPAELGDSAVYLCASSLSNSQETQYFGPGTRLLVL.

This clone came up once. The V call is TRBV9, the J call TRBJ2-7; a weak D match, TRBD1 (5 bases). Germline V gives CDR1 SGDLS, CDR2 YYNGEE. V was clipped by 0 bases and J by 0 bases, with 10 bases between them. The CDR3 loop spans 15 amino acids. CDR3 amino acids: CASSVAGQGSYEQYF. CDR3 bases: TGTGCCAGCAGCGTAGCAGGGCAGGGCTCCTACGAGCAGTACTTC.